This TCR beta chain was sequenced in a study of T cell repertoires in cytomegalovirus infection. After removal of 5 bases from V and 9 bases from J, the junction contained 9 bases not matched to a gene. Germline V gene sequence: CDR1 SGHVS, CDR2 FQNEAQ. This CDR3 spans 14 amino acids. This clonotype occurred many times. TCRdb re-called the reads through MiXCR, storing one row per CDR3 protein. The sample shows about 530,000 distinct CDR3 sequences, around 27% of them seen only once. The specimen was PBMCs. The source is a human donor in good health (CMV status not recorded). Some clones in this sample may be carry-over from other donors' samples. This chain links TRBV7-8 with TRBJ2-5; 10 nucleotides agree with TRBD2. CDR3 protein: CASSESGGVLSQYF. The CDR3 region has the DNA TGTGCCAGCAGCGAAAGCGGGGGGGTATTGTCCCAGTACTTC.